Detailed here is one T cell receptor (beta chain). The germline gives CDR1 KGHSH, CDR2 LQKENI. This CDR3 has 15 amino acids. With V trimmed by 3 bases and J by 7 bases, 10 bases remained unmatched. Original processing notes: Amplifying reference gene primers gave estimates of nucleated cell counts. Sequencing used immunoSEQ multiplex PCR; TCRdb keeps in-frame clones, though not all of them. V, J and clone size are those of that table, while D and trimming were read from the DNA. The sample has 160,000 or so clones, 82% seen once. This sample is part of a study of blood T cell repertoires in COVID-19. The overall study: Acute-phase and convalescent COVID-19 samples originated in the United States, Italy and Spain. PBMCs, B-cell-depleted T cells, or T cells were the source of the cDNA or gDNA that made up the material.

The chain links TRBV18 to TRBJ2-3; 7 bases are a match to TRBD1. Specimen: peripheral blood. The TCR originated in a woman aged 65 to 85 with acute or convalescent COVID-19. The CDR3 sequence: CASSPLTGQQNTQYF. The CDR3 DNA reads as TGTGCCAGCTCACCCTTAACGGGACAGCAAAATACGCAGTATTTT.